This T cell receptor beta chain is drawn from a study of CD8+CD57+ T cells in acquired aplastic anemia (dated by TCRdb to the late 2010s). For context, the study as a whole: Extracted DNA from sorted CD4+ and CD8+ cells averaged approximately 3 ug, ranging from roughly 0.17 to 27.4 ug. CD8+CD57+ expansion was defined as a frequency above the mean frequency observed in healthy subjects. Study-level results and caveats: No significant difference in CD8+ Simpson's diversity was found between patients and healthy controls (P=0.060). Some 30 CD8+ CDR3 sequences were shared between patients and controls but appeared highly expressed in patients and within their immunodominant clones.

The patients picked for sequencing were ones in whom flow cytometry had shown an expansion of CD8+CD57+ cells. Severe acquired aplastic anemia was diagnosed in all patients according to International Study of Aplastic Anemia and Agranulocytosis and Camitta criteria. Patients had received no therapy at the time of blood sampling. In this study, sorted CD4+ and CD8+ T cells from the blood of healthy subjects and of severe aplastic anemia patients had their TCR repertoires deep-sequenced. Patients were enrolled under clinicaltrials.gov protocols 00001620, 01623167, 00001397, 00071045, 00081523 and 00961064 in the USA. Ficoll-Paque density gradient centrifugation was used to isolate peripheral blood mononuclear cells. Before DNA extraction, CD4+ and CD8+ T cells were sorted by FACS or by magnetic beads. In the case of this clonotype: Its antigen remains undetermined. Base qualities are not provided; no much larger clone lies one nucleotide away.

Genomic DNA was used as template for profiling of TCR beta VDJ combinations and CDR3 sequences. An Illumina HiSeq 2000 was the platform used for TCR repertoire sequencing. Processing in the source paper ran as follows. TRBV/TRBJ rearrangement plots, CDR3 size and DJ length profiles, and Simpson's diversity index were used to assess repertoires. The most abundant DNA sequence in the deep sequencing data was defined as the immunodominant clone. CDR3 amino acid sequences were checked for sharing between subjects and were compared against published repertoires and the VDJdb database. TCRdb reprocessed the public reads (quality trimming at Q25 with fastp, clone calling with MiXCR) and kept in-frame beta chains. Each entry merges the rows of one CDR3 protein and shows their most common DNA and genes. For this entry, the V and J calls and clone size follow TCRdb and not the study's own pipeline. For this sample the table gives 150,000 or so distinct CDR3 sequences, of which less than 50% were detected only once. Jointly, the top ten make up 3.2% of the sample.

From the germline V gene, CDR1 is MNHNS and CDR2 is SASEGT. Its CDR3 holds 11 amino acids, cysteine through phenylalanine. Only CDR3 DNA remains: 33 bases, in frame from the first base. This clonotype was sampled from a human donor with aplastic anemia. The sequencing sample was made of sorted CD4+, CD8+, or CD8+CD57+ T cells (not recorded which) from PBMCs. The chain links TRBV6-1 with TRBJ2-5, with a weak D call of TRBD1 (5 bases match). The J call could be wrong; TRBJ2-7 is a better fit for the DNA end. The CDR3 reads as follows: CAGHEGNEQYF. The DNA sequence is given as TGTGCCGGACATGAAGGGAACGAGCAGTACTTC.